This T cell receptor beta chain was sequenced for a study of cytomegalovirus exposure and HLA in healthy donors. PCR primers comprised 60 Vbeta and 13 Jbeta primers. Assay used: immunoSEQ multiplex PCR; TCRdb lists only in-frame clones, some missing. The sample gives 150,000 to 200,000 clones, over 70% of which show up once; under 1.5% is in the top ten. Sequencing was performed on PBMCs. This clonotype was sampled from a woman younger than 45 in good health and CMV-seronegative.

CDR3 loop: CASSLGPRNYNSPLHF. DNA for the CDR3: TGTGCCAGCAGCTTAGGACCGAGGAATTATAATTCACCCCTCCACTTT. V and J are TRBV7-9 and TRBJ1-6, with unresolved D. The CDR3 totals 16 residues. Between the trimmed V and J ends, which lost 1 base and 4 bases, there was a span of 11 bases. CDR1 is SEHNR, CDR2 FQNEAQ, per germline (reference sequence). Full variable domain (missing parts from reference TRBV7-9 and TRBJ1-6): DTGVSQNPRHKITKRGQNVTFRCDPISEHNRLYWYRQTLGQGPEFLTYFQNEAQLEKSRLLSDRFSAERPKGSFSTLEIQRTEQGDSAMYLCASSLGPRNYNSPLHFGNGTRLTVT.